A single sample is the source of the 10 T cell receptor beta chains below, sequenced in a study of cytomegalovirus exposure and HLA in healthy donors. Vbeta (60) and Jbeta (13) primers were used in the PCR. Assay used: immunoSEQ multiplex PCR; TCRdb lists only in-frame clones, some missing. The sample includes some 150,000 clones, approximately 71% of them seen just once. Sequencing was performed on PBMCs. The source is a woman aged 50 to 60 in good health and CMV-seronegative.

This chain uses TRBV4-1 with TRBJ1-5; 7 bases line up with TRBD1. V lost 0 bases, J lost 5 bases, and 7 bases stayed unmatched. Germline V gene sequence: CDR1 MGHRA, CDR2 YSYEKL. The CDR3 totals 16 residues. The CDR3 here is CASSQDTTGPHQPQHF. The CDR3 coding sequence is TGCGCCAGCAGCCAAGATACGACAGGGCCCCATCAGCCCCAGCATTTT.

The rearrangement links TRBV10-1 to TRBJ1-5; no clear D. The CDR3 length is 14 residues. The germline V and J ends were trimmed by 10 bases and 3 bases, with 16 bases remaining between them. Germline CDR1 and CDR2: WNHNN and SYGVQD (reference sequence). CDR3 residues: CATPSGVNNQPQHF. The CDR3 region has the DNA TGCGCCACCCCGTCCGGGGTTAACAATCAGCCCCAGCATTTT.

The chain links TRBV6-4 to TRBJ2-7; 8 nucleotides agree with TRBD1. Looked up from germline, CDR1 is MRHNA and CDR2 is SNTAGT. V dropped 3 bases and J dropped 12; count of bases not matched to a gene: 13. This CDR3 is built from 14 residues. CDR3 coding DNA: TGTGCCAGCAGTGATGGGACAGGATCGTCTAGGCTGTACTTC. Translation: CASSDGTGSSRLYF.

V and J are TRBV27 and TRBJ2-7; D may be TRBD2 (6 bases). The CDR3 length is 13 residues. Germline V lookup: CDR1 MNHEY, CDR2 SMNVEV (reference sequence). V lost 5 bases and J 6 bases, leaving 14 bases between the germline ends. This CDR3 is CASSPRLVSEQYF. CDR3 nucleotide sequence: TGTGCCAGCAGTCCGAGACTAGTATCCGAGCAGTACTTC.

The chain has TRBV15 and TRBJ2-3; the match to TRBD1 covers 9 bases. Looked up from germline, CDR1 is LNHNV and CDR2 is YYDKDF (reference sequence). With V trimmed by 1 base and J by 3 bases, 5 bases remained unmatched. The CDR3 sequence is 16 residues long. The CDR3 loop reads CATSRGSGQGTDTQYF. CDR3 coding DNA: TGTGCCACCAGCAGAGGAAGCGGACAGGGGACAGATACGCAGTATTTT.

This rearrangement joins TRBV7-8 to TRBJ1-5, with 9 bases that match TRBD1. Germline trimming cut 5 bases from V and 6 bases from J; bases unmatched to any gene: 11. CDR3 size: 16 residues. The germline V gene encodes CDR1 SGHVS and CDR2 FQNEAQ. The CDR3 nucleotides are TGTGCCAGCAGCCCATTTCAACAGGGGGCGGGTCAGCCCCAGCATTTT. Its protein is CASSPFQQGAGQPQHF.

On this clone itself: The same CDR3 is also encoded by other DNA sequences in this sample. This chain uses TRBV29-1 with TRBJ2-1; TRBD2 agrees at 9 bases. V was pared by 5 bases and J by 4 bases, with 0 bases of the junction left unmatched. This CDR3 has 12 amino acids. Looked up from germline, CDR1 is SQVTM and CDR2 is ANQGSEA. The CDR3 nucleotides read TGCAGCGTTAGCGGGGGGTACAATGAGCAGTTCTTC. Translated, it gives CSVSGGYNEQFF.

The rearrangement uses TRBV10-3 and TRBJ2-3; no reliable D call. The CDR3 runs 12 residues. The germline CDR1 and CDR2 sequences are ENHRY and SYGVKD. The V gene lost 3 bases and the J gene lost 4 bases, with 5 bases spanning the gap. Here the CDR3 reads CAISELADTQYF. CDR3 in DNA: TGTGCCATCAGTGAACTGGCAGATACGCAGTATTTT.

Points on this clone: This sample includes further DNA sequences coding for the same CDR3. The CDR3 protein is CASSPPGQGSSPLHF. The CDR3, as DNA: TGTGCCAGCTCACCACCGGGACAGGGAAGTTCACCCCTCCACTTT. The chain links TRBV18 to TRBJ1-6; TRBD1 matches 9 bases. V trimming: 0 bases; J trimming: 9 bases; junction bases outside the gene matches: 3. In germline, CDR1 is KGHSH, CDR2 LQKENI. The length of the CDR3 is 15 residues. The whole variable domain, remainder taken from reference TRBV18 and TRBJ1-6, is NAGVMQNPRHLVRRRGQEARLRCSPMKGHSHVYWYRQLPEEGLKFMVYLQKENIIDESGMPKERFSAEFPKEGPSILRIQQVVRGDSAAYFCASSPPGQGSSPLHFGNGTRLTVT.

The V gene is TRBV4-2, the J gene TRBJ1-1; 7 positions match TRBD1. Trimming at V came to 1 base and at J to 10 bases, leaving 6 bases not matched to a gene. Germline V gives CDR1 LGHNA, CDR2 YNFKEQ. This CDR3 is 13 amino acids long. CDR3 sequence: CASSQVNRGTAFF. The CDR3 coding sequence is TGTGCCAGCAGCCAAGTCAACAGGGGAACAGCTTTCTTT.